Here is one T cell receptor beta chain with its context. Its matching antigen is unknown. The source of the sample is a study of T cells after yellow fever vaccination. For the study at large: Low-cell-number fractions underwent preparation using SMART-Seq v4 Ultra Low Input.

Germline CDR1 DFQATT, CDR2 SNEGSKA (reference sequence). V was clipped by 0 bases and J by 7 bases; unmatched bases: 8. This CDR3 is 14 amino acids long. General observations from the study: At under 98% for CD4 and about 88% for CD8, most primary-vaccination clones showed up again after the booster. Repertoires sorted by FACS could include abundant clonotypes that are contaminants from the bulk population.

By 5'RACE template switching, TCR cDNA was produced, with a universal primer site and UMIs added in the process. TCRdb analysed the 5' RACE reads with MiXCR anew, one entry per CDR3 protein. The repertoire includes 450,000 to 650,000 distinct CDR3 sequences, roughly 13% of them detected once, and more than 12% sits in the top ten. J is TRBJ2-7 and V is TRBV20-1, with 8 bases that match TRBD1. The source of this sequence is a man aged 25 to 40 who received the YFV17D yellow fever vaccine. The sample here was PBMCs, taken on the day of the yellow fever booster vaccination. CDR3 sequence: CSARDLGTGGEQYF. The CDR3 DNA is TGCAGTGCTAGAGATCTTGGGACAGGCGGGGAGCAGTACTTC.